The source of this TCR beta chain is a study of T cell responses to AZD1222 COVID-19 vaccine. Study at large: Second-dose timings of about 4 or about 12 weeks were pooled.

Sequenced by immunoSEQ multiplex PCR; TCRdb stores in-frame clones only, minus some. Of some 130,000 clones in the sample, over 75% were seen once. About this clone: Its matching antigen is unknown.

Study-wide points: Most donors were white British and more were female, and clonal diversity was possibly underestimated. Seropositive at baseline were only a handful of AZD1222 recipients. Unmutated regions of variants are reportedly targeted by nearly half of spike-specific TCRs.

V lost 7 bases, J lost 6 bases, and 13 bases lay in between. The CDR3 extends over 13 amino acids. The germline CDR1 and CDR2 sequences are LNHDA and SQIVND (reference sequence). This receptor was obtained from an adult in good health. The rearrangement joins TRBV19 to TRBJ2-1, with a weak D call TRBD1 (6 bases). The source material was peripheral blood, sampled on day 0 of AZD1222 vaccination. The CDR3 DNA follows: TGTGCCAGTAAGGGGGACGGGGTCAATGAGCAGTTCTTC. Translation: CASKGDGVNEQFF.